This T cell receptor (beta chain) was obtained from a study of T cell repertoires in aging, cancer and after chemotherapy. Study information: Six age groups, ranging from 30 or younger to 70 or older, included the donors. Clear clonal overlap appeared across healthy donor samples taken over several months to years.

The CDR3 is 15 amino acids. V lost 4 bases, J lost 3 bases, and 6 bases stayed unmatched. CDR1 is SGHDT and CDR2 is YYEEEE in the germline V gene. A mixed TRB-A/B primer pool amplified rearranged TRB by multiplex touch-down PCR. MiXCR, run by TCRdb on the multiplex PCR reads, gives a single entry per CDR3 protein. The sample holds about 13,000 distinct CDR3 sequences, approximately 25% seen once. Peripheral blood genomic DNA, not sorted cells or RNA, was the template. V usage is TRBV5-6 and J usage is TRBJ2-5; 10 positions agree with TRBD1. The sequence came from a human donor in good health. The material sequenced was blood. Here the CDR3 DNA reads TGTGCCAGCAGCATCCCGGGACAGGGGAAAGAGACCCAGTACTTC. This translates into CASSIPGQGKETQYF.